This T cell receptor beta chain was identified during a study of blood T cell repertoires in COVID-19. Study as a whole: Specimens from acute and convalescent COVID-19 originated in the United States, Italy and Spain. Sources were T cells, B-cell-depleted T cells, or PBMCs; the material itself was cDNA or gDNA.

Participants were aged about 18 to 89 years from approximately 23 US areas. Assignment of participants to cohorts was predicated upon participant-reported clinical history. J lost 0 bases, V lost 1 base, and 5 bases had no gene match. Germline loops: CDR1 SGHRS, CDR2 YFSETQ. The CDR3 loop spans 16 amino acids. Sequenced by immunoSEQ multiplex PCR; TCRdb stores in-frame clones only, minus some. The repertoire consists of fewer than 350,000 clones, with roughly 85% occurring once and the leading ten covering 2% to 3%. J is TRBJ1-2 and V is TRBV5-1, with 8 positions matching TRBD1. The receptor was derived from a woman aged 45 to 65 who had recovered from COVID-19. Sequencing was carried out using PBMCs or T cells enriched from blood (not recorded which). The DNA of the CDR3 is TGCGCCAGCAGCTTGACAGGGGGAAACACTAACTATGGCTACACCTTC. Amino acids: CASSLTGGNTNYGYTF.